One sample yielded the 26 T cell receptor beta chains listed below, sequenced in a study of T cell repertoires in cytomegalovirus infection. Antigens for these TCRs are unknown. TCRdb re-called the reads through MiXCR, storing one row per CDR3 protein. The sample has 550,000 to 850,000 distinct CDR3 sequences, around a third seen once. The source was cultured PBMCs, collected from culture after CMV antigen stimulation. These receptors came from a human donor in good health (CMV status not recorded). Some clones in this sample may be carry-over from other donors' samples.

The sample holds a few counts of this clonotype. The gene calls are TRBV4-3 and TRBJ2-3; TRBD2 agrees at 8 bases. V dropped 2 bases and J dropped 4; count of bases not matched to a gene: 5. This CDR3 has 15 amino acids. In germline, CDR1 is LGHNA, CDR2 YSLEER. The CDR3 coding sequence is TGCGCCAGCAGCCAATCGGGAGGGCCCCCAGATACGCAGTATTTT. Translation: CASSQSGGPPDTQYF.

This clonotype has only a few counts. V gene TRBV6-1 combines with J gene TRBJ1-4; weak D call: TRBD1 (5 bases). Germline assignment: CDR1 MNHNS and CDR2 SASEGT. CDR3 length: 16 amino acids. With 0 bases removed from V and 7 bases from J, the gap between germline ends came to 15 bases. The CDR3 region is CASSEARAPGGEKLFF. In DNA form, the CDR3 reads TGTGCCAGCAGTGAAGCGCGGGCCCCCGGGGGTGAAAAACTGTTTTTT.

The rearrangement joins TRBV19 to TRBJ1-2, with unresolved D. Germline-derived CDR1 and CDR2 are LNHDA and SQIVND (reference sequence). This CDR3 is built from 12 residues. The V gene lost 10 bases and the J gene lost 9 bases, with 18 bases spanning the gap. The CDR3, as DNA: TGTGCCACCGCCGCAGTCTCCCGGAGCTACACCTTC. This translates into CATAAVSRSYTF.

This CDR3 reads CASSTQGRGAWETQYF. The CDR3 DNA reads TGTGCCAGCAGCACTCAAGGTCGGGGGGCTTGGGAGACCCAGTACTTC. The chain is built from TRBV25-1 and TRBJ2-5; the D gene is possibly TRBD2 (7 bases). There are 16 residues in the CDR3. Germline-derived CDR1 and CDR2 are MGHDK and SYGVNS. Trimming took 6 bases from V and 5 from J, leaving 22 bases between them.

This clonotype came up a few times. The chain recombines TRBV5-1 with TRBJ2-3; D may be TRBD2 (5 bases). Germline V gene data show CDR1 as SGHRS and CDR2 as YFSETQ. The CDR3 length is 16 residues. The germline V and J ends were trimmed by 1 base and 0 bases, with 12 bases remaining between them. This CDR3 reads CASSLRPGRSTDTQYF. CDR3 nucleotides: TGCGCCAGCAGCTTGAGGCCGGGAAGAAGCACAGATACGCAGTATTTT. Based on the CDR3 plus reference TRBV5-1 and TRBJ2-3, the full variable domain is KAGVTQTPRYLIKTRGQQVTLSCSPISGHRSVSWYQQTPGQGLQFLFEYFSETQRNKGNFPGRFSGRQFSNSRSEMNVSTLELGDSALYLCASSLRPGRSTDTQYFGPGTRLTVL.

The sample holds many counts of this clonotype. V usage is TRBV11-2 and J usage is TRBJ2-7; no firm D call. Germline assignment: CDR1 SGHAT and CDR2 FQNNGV. The CDR3 has 15 residues. Trimming removed 3 bases from V and 0 bases from J, with 12 bases in between. CDR3 nucleotide sequence: TGTGCCAGCAGCTTCGGATTAGCTGACTCCTACGAGCAGTACTTC. This codes for CASSFGLADSYEQYF.

This clonotype turned up a few times. The chain's CDR3 is CASRLDPGGEQFF. CDR3 DNA: TGTGCCAGCAGACTAGACCCAGGGGGTGAGCAGTTCTTC. This sequence joins TRBV2 and TRBJ2-1; 7 bases are a match to TRBD1. The ends lost 6 bases at V and 9 bases at J; junction bases unmatched: 8. The CDR3 is 13 amino acids. In germline, CDR1 is SNHLY, CDR2 FYNNEI.

The chain uses TRBV10-3 and TRBJ2-5; 7 bases are shared with TRBD1. Trimming at V came to 9 bases and at J to 5 bases, leaving 12 bases not matched to a gene. This CDR3 has 14 amino acids. Germline V gene sequence: CDR1 ENHRY, CDR2 SYGVKD. In DNA, the CDR3 is TGTGCCATAAGGGACAGTAAGTTGTTGGAGACCCAGTACTTC. It specifies CAIRDSKLLETQYF.

This clonotype was seen once. The V call is TRBV7-4, the J call TRBJ2-7; 12 positions match TRBD2. Trimming cost V 4 bases and J 5 bases; bases outside gene matches: 6. Germline CDR1 SGHVT, CDR2 SQSDAQ. There are 15 residues in the CDR3. The DNA of the CDR3 is TGTGCCAGCAGCTCTCATGGACTAGCGGGAAACGAGCAGTACTTC. Protein: CASSSHGLAGNEQYF.

Remarks on this clonotype: The CDR3 end shows no conserved phenylalanine or tryptophan, and so a read error is likely. This chain joins TRBV12-3 or TRBV12-4 and TRBJ2-3, with TRBD2 matching 12 bases. This CDR3 region has 17 residues. V lost 5 bases, J lost 6 bases, and 12 bases stayed unmatched. This CDR3 is CASSPLLAGGPVDTQYL. CDR3 sequence (DNA): TGTGCCAGCAGTCCCCTCCTAGCGGGGGGGCCGGTTGATACGCAGTATTTA.

There are a few counts of this clonotype. The V and J genes are TRBV9 and TRBJ2-5; D is unclear. Germline V CDR1 and CDR2: SGDLS, YYNGEE. With 0 bases removed from V and 5 bases from J, the gap between germline ends came to 8 bases. This CDR3 comprises 13 residues. In DNA form, the CDR3 reads TGTGCCAGCAGCGTAGGCCCAGCGGAGACCCAGTACTTC. Amino acid sequence: CASSVGPAETQYF. Full variable domain (remainder filled in from reference TRBV9 and TRBJ2-5): DSGVTQTPKHLITATGQRVTLRCSPRSGDLSVYWYQQSLDQGLQFLIQYYNGEERAKGNILERFSAQQFPDLHSELNLSSLELGDSALYFCASSVGPAETQYFGPGTRLLVL.

The rearrangement links TRBV28 to TRBJ1-4; D unclear. The CDR3 is 16 residues long. V was trimmed by 6 bases and J by 2 bases, leaving 16 bases between them. Germline loops: CDR1 MDHEN, CDR2 SYDVKM. The CDR3 DNA is TGTGCCAGCAGCCGCTTGGAGGGCGGCACTAATGAAAAACTGTTTTTT. Amino acids: CASSRLEGGTNEKLFF.

This chain uses TRBV10-3 with TRBJ2-1; D gene uncertain. The V end lost 0 bases, the J end lost 7 bases, and 16 bases lay between the germline ends. The CDR3 is made up of 16 amino acids. Germline V gene data show CDR1 as ENHRY and CDR2 as SYGVKD. The CDR3 region is CAISESVAAEWNEQFF. The CDR3 DNA follows: TGTGCCATCAGTGAGTCGGTTGCAGCCGAGTGGAATGAGCAGTTCTTC.

The chain recombines TRBV7-2 with TRBJ2-7, with 8 bases identical to TRBD2. Germline lookup yields CDR1 SGHTA and CDR2 FQGNSA. V was pared by 5 bases and J by 3 bases, with 12 bases of the junction left unmatched. The length of the CDR3 is 16 residues. In DNA, the CDR3 is TGTGCCAGCAGCCGCCTAACCGGACTAGCCGACTACGAGCAGTACTTC. It encodes CASSRLTGLADYEQYF.

The sample holds a few counts of this clonotype. The V and J genes are TRBV7-6 and TRBJ2-7; a weak D match, TRBD1 (6 bases). V gave up 5 bases and J gave up 5 bases, with 10 bases separating them. This CDR3 is 12 amino acids long. In germline, CDR1 is SGHVS, CDR2 FNYEAQ. CDR3 sequence (DNA): TGTGCCAGCAGCCAAGAGGGGGACGAGCAGTACTTC. Its translation is CASSQEGDEQYF.

This clonotype has ten or more counts. An end of the junction does not agree with germline; a read error may underlie this. J is TRBJ2-1 and V is TRBV7-2; TRBD2 aligns across 10 bases. This CDR3 has 14 amino acids. Germline V gene data show CDR1 as SGHTA and CDR2 as FQGNSA. CDR3 nucleotides: TGTGCCAGCAGCCTAGCGGGGGCTAGGGGAGAGCAGTTCTTC. Protein: CASSLAGARGEQFF. Supplemented by reference TRBV7-2 and TRBJ2-1, the full variable domain reads GAGVSQSPSNKVTEKGKDVELRCDPISGHTALYWYRQSLGQGLEFLIYFQGNSAPDKSGLPSDRFSAERTGGSVSTLTIQRTQQEDSAVYLCASSLAGARGEQFFGPGTRLTVL.

The J gene is TRBJ2-3, the V gene TRBV10-3; 12 nucleotides align to TRBD1. CDR3 size: 15 residues. CDR1 is ENHRY and CDR2 is SYGVKD in the germline V gene. V was clipped by 6 bases and J by 4 bases; unmatched bases: 5. The CDR3 sequence is CAISGTGGIADTQYF. The CDR3 nucleotides read TGTGCCATCAGCGGGACAGGGGGCATCGCAGATACGCAGTATTTT.

In this sample, this clonotype turned up a few times. The chain links TRBV19 to TRBJ1-1, with TRBD1 matching 10 bases. The CDR3 covers 14 residues. Per the germline V gene, CDR1 is LNHDA and CDR2 is SQIVND (reference sequence). Trimming at V came to 1 base and at J to 4 bases, leaving 0 bases not matched to a gene. CDR3 DNA sequence: TGTGCCAGTAGTATAGGGACAGGGGGCACTGAAGCTTTCTTT. Amino acid sequence: CASSIGTGGTEAFF.

There are a few counts of this clonotype. The V call is TRBV7-2, the J call TRBJ2-3, with 12 bases matching TRBD2. Losses at the gene ends were 5 bases for V and 5 bases for J; bases not matched to a gene: 14. Germline CDR1 and CDR2: SGHTA and FQGNSA. The CDR3 length is 18 residues. CDR3 DNA: TGTGCCAGCAGCCTCACTGTCGGACTAGCGGGGTTACGAGATACGCAGTATTTT. Its protein product is CASSLTVGLAGLRDTQYF.

The chain employs TRBV4-1 and TRBJ1-2, with 11 bases identical to TRBD1. Germline-derived CDR1 and CDR2 are MGHRA and YSYEKL. V shed 4 bases and J 4 bases; nucleotides not matched to a gene: 8. This CDR3 is built from 16 residues. CDR3 nucleotide sequence: TGCGCCAGCAGCCGTCCCGGGACAGGGGGATCCTATGGCTACACCTTC. Translated: CASSRPGTGGSYGYTF.

The rearrangement joins TRBV5-6 to TRBJ1-6; D is unresolved. Germline V gene lookup returns CDR1 SGHDT and CDR2 YYEEEE. Deletions cut 0 bases from V and 13 bases from J, with 17 bases between. This CDR3 has 15 residues. The CDR3 DNA sequence: TGTGCCAGCAGCTTGGGAGACGTCCCAAGGTCCCCCCTCCACTTT. Translated: CASSLGDVPRSPLHF.

This clonotype was observed a few times. The chain recombines TRBV15 with TRBJ2-3; 11 bases line up with TRBD2. This CDR3 is built from 17 residues. Germline assignment: CDR1 LNHNV and CDR2 YYDKDF (reference sequence). The V and J ends lost 5 bases and 2 bases, in that order; junction bases with no gene match: 9. The CDR3 protein is CATSGKLAGADTDTQYF. The CDR3 region has the DNA TGTGCCACCAGCGGTAAACTAGCGGGGGCCGACACAGATACGCAGTATTTT.

The rearrangement uses TRBV6-1 and TRBJ1-3, with D possibly being TRBD1 (5 bases). Trimming shortened V by 3 bases and J by 2 bases, and 14 bases separated the two germline ends. The CDR3 is 16 residues long. Per germline, CDR1 MNHNS and CDR2 SASEGT. This chain's CDR3 is CASSERGERTGNTIYF. The CDR3 coding sequence is TGTGCCAGCAGTGAGCGAGGGGAAAGAACTGGAAACACCATATATTTT.

This clonotype came up many times. The rearrangement links TRBV7-2 to TRBJ2-3, with TRBD2 identical over 7 bases. Looked up from germline, CDR1 is SGHTA and CDR2 is FQGNSA. V trimming: 4 bases; J trimming: 2 bases; junction bases outside the gene matches: 6. This CDR3 comprises 15 residues. CDR3 loop: CASSSYRDYTDTQYF. DNA of the CDR3: TGTGCCAGCAGCTCCTACCGGGACTACACAGATACGCAGTATTTT.

This clonotype was recorded a few times. The chain carries TRBV5-1 and TRBJ1-3; D is unclear. Germline CDR1 and CDR2: SGHRS and YFSETQ. This CDR3 spans 14 amino acids. Trimming shortened V by 4 bases and J by 0 bases, and 8 bases separated the two germline ends. CDR3 sequence: CASSDGSSGNTIYF. As DNA, the CDR3 is TGCGCCAGCAGCGACGGGTCCTCTGGAAACACCATATATTTT.

This chain links TRBV12-3 or TRBV12-4 with TRBJ2-7; 9 bases fit TRBD1. V shed 7 bases and J 6 bases; nucleotides not matched to a gene: 7. This CDR3 has 13 amino acids. In DNA, the CDR3 is TGTGCCAGCACCATAGGACAGGGGTCCGAGCAGTACTTC. Translation gives CASTIGQGSEQYF.